This T cell receptor (beta chain) emerged from a study of blood T cell repertoires in COVID-19. About the research overall: Acute and convalescent COVID-19 samples came from the United States, Italy and Spain. The cDNA or gDNA used as material had been derived from T cells, B-cell-depleted T cells, or PBMCs.

Authors' methods: Estimation of nucleated cell counts was performed using reference gene primer amplification. The method was immunoSEQ multiplex PCR; TCRdb's version includes in-frame clones alone and lacks a portion of them. Clonal size and the V and J genes are those of that table, whereas D and trimming came from the DNA. The table lists around 160,000 clones, more than 70% of them singletons. Recovery meant two consecutive negative NP/OP PCR tests, professional clearance, or resolved symptoms. The CDR3 consists of 14 residues. J was trimmed by 7 bases and V by 3 bases; bases with no gene match: 4. Germline V gives CDR1 MDHEN, CDR2 SYDVKM. This clone has more than one count but fewer than ten.

This receptor was identified in a man between 40 and 49 years old who had recovered from COVID-19. Sequencing was performed on PBMCs or T cells enriched from blood (not recorded which). The V call is TRBV28, the J call TRBJ1-4; 8 positions match TRBD1. This chain's CDR3 is CASSLGTGGEKLFF. In nucleotides, the CDR3 is TGTGCCAGCAGTTTGGGGACAGGAGGTGAAAAACTGTTTTTT. The entire variable domain, with the rest obtained from reference TRBV28 and TRBJ1-4, is as follows: DVKVTQSSRYLVKRTGEKVFLECVQDMDHENMFWYRQDPGLGLRLIYFSYDVKMKEKGDIPEGYSVSREKKERFSLILESASTNQTSMYLCASSLGTGGEKLFFGSGTQLSVL.